This is a list of T cell receptor beta chains from one sample in a study of beta chain features in type 1 diabetes. Only in-frame clones appear in the TCRdb table, and some are missing; sequencing was by immunoSEQ multiplex PCR. The data show under 250,000 clones, about 14% seen once. The sample consisted of naive CD4+ T cells from blood. All receptors come from a woman aged 40 to 49 in good health. The CDR3 runs from the conserved cysteine through the conserved F or W. The order of the fields is J gene, D gene, V gene, clone size, CDR3 protein, CDR3 DNA. The D gene is left open where the match is weak. Clone size is stated in some rows and not others, as once, few, many or a class when expanded.

TRBJ2-3,TRBD2,TRBV10-3,NA,CAISFLAGYPTDTQYF,TGTGCCATCAGTTTCTTAGCGGGGTACCCCACAGATACGCAGTATTTT
TRBJ1-6,TRBD1,TRBV2,few,CASSRDRGNSPLHF,TGTGCCAGCAGCCGGGACAGGGGTAATTCACCCCTCCACTTT
TRBJ1-5,TRBD1,TRBV19,few,CASQGTGINQPQHF,TGTGCCAGTCAGGGGACAGGGATCAATCAGCCCCAGCATTTT
TRBJ2-7,NA,TRBV4-1,NA,CASSQDLGQVHEQYF,TGCGCCAGCAGCCAAGATCTGGGGCAGGTCCACGAGCAGTACTTC
TRBJ2-4,TRBD1,TRBV18,NA,CASSQGQGADIQYF,TGTGCCAGCTCGCAAGGACAGGGCGCGGACATTCAGTACTTC
TRBJ1-2,NA,TRBV7-9,few,CASSLPPAGNGYTF,TGTGCCAGCAGCTTACCCCCGGCAGGGAATGGCTACACCTTC
TRBJ1-5,NA,TRBV7-9,NA,CASSLEGRSGFETQHF,TGTGCCAGCAGCTTAGAAGGGAGGTCGGGGTTTGAGACCCAGCATTTT
TRBJ1-4,TRBD1,TRBV5-4,few,CASSRDRGREKLFF,TGTGCCAGCAGCCGGGACAGGGGAAGGGAAAAACTGTTTTTT
TRBJ1-5,NA,TRBV4-1,few,CASSHGVNQPQHF,TGCGCCAGCAGCCACGGGGTTAATCAGCCCCAGCATTTT
TRBJ2-7,NA,TRBV6-1,NA,CASSRGEGGEQYF,TGTGCCAGCAGCCGGGGAGAGGGTGGCGAGCAGTACTTC
TRBJ2-1,TRBD2,TRBV7-2,few,CASSLVRGGYNEQFF,TGTGCCAGCAGCTTAGTACGGGGGGGCTACAATGAGCAGTTCTTC
TRBJ2-7,NA,TRBV21-1,few,CASSKWREGPYEQYF,TGTGCCAGCAGCAAATGGAGGGAAGGGCCCTACGAGCAGTACTTC
TRBJ1-5,NA,TRBV7-9,NA,CASSFSNQPQHF,TGTGCCAGCAGCTTCTCCAATCAGCCCCAGCATTTT
TRBJ2-1,TRBD2,TRBV7-2,NA,CASTTGSGGSYNEQFF,TGTGCCAGCACCACTGGGAGCGGGGGCTCCTACAATGAGCAGTTCTTC
TRBJ2-3,NA,TRBV28,few,CASSGPLGAQYF,TGTGCCAGCAGTGGACCCTTAGGGGCGCAGTATTTT
TRBJ2-2,NA,TRBV2,few,CASRDSPGRELFF,TGTGCCAGCAGGGACTCCCCCGGACGGGAGCTGTTTTTT
TRBJ2-3,NA,TRBV27,few,CASSFDGSSTDTQYF,TGTGCCAGCAGTTTCGATGGCTCGAGCACAGATACGCAGTATTTT
TRBJ1-1,NA,TRBV25-1,NA,CASSGVGADTEAFF,TGTGCCAGCAGTGGCGTAGGGGCAGACACTGAAGCTTTCTTT
TRBJ2-1,TRBD2,TRBV4-1,few,CASSRGLAGNMDEQFF,TGCGCCAGCAGCCGAGGACTAGCGGGGAACATGGATGAGCAGTTCTTC
TRBJ1-3,NA,TRBV7-9,few,CASSLQGLGNTIYF,TGTGCCAGCAGCCTCCAGGGACTAGGAAACACCATATATTTT
TRBJ1-1,NA,TRBV29-1,NA,CSVEDLQGLAEAFF,TGCAGCGTTGAAGATCTTCAGGGCCTAGCTGAAGCTTTCTTT
TRBJ1-2,TRBD1,TRBV7-2,few,CASSAGTGGAHYGYTF,TGTGCCAGCAGCGCCGGGACAGGGGGTGCGCACTATGGCTACACCTTC
TRBJ2-1,NA,TRBV6-5,few,CASRGRGEVQFF,TGTGCCAGCAGGGGGAGAGGGGAGGTTCAGTTCTTC
TRBJ1-3,NA,TRBV6-5,NA,CASIPSSSGNTIYF,TGTGCCAGCATTCCAAGTAGCTCTGGAAACACCATATATTTT
TRBJ2-5,TRBD1,TRBV2,few,CASRGFRTGSMETQYF,TGTGCCAGCAGGGGGTTCAGGACAGGGTCGATGGAGACCCAGTACTTC
TRBJ2-7,NA,TRBV27,NA,CASSPRKTGTYEQYF,TGTGCCAGCAGTCCCCGAAAGACAGGAACTTACGAGCAGTACTTC